The rows below give T cell receptor beta chains drawn from one sample of a study of blood T cell repertoires in COVID-19. Assay: immunoSEQ multiplex PCR; the TCRdb copy retains only in-frame clones and omits some. The sample includes a few hundred thousand clones, roughly 90% of them seen just once. The sample comprised peripheral blood. Receptor source: a middle-aged man with acute or convalescent COVID-19. Both conserved end residues are part of each CDR3. D genes are given only for firm matches. Size is stated for part of the rows, as once, few or many counts, or as a class when the clone is expanded.

j_gene,v_gene,d_gene,abundance,CDR3aa,CDR3nt
TRBJ2-5,TRBV9,TRBD2,NA,CASSVEGLAGVGETQYF,TGTGCCAGCAGCGTAGAGGGCCTAGCGGGGGTCGGGGAGACCCAGTACTTC
TRBJ1-6,TRBV6-5,TRBD1,NA,CASSYKDRVMAPLHF,TGTGCCAGCAGTTACAAGGACAGGGTTATGGCACCCCTCCACTTT
TRBJ1-2,TRBV7-2,NA,NA,CASSPPWGGSHYGYTF,TGTGCCAGCAGCCCGCCCTGGGGAGGGAGCCACTATGGCTACACCTTC
TRBJ2-7,TRBV2,TRBD1,NA,CASSAGTGFIEQYF,TGTGCCAGCAGTGCCGGGACAGGGTTTATCGAGCAGTACTTC
TRBJ1-1,TRBV30,NA,NA,CAWNTGTPNTEAFF,TGTGCCTGGAATACCGGGACACCGAACACTGAAGCTTTCTTT
TRBJ2-1,TRBV11-3,TRBD1,NA,CASSPGTASYNEQFF,TGTGCCAGCAGCCCAGGGACAGCCTCCTACAATGAGCAGTTCTTC
TRBJ1-6,TRBV27,NA,many,CASSLATAGGSPLHF,TGTGCCAGCAGTTTAGCCACCGCCGGGGGTTCACCCCTCCACTTT
TRBJ1-1,TRBV10-3,TRBD1,NA,CAISETSGTGLATEAFF,TGTGCCATCAGTGAGACTAGTGGGACAGGGTTGGCCACTGAAGCTTTCTTT
TRBJ2-2,TRBV11-2,NA,NA,CASSFASDPGELFF,TGTGCCAGCAGCTTCGCTAGCGACCCCGGGGAGCTGTTTTTT
TRBJ1-2,TRBV7-9,TRBD1,NA,CASSPLPGQGLDYGYTF,TGTGCCAGCAGCCCCCTACCGGGACAGGGACTTGACTATGGCTACACCTTC
TRBJ1-4,TRBV6-6,NA,NA,CASSYSRLGEKLFF,TGTGCCAGCAGTTACTCAAGACTCGGGGAAAAACTGTTTTTT
TRBJ2-7,TRBV6-5,NA,NA,CASKPMINYEQYF,TGTGCCAGCAAGCCCATGATTAACTACGAGCAGTACTTC
TRBJ1-4,TRBV3-1/TRBV3-2,TRBD1,NA,CASNARGRHEKLFF,TGTGCCAGCAACGCTAGGGGGCGGCATGAAAAACTGTTTTTT
TRBJ2-3,TRBV7-8,NA,NA,CASSLVTGHSTDTQYF,TGTGCCAGCAGCTTAGTTACAGGGCATAGCACAGATACGCAGTATTTT
TRBJ1-4,TRBV5-5,NA,NA,CASSIGQGFEKLFF,TGTGCCAGCAGCATCGGCCAGGGGTTTGAAAAACTGTTTTTT
TRBJ2-7,TRBV6-5,TRBD2,NA,CASSYSRLAAYEQYF,TGTGCCAGCAGTTACTCGCGACTAGCGGCCTACGAGCAGTACTTC